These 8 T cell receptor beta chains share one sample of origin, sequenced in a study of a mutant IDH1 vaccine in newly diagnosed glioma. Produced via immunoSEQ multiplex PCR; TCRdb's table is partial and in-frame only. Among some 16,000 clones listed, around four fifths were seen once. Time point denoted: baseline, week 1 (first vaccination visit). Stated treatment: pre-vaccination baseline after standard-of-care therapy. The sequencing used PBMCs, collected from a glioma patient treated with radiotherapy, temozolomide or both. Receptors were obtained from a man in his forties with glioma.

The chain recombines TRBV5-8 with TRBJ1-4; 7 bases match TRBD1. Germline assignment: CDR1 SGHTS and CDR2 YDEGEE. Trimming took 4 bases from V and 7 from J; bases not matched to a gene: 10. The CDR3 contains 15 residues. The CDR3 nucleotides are TGTGCCAGCAGCCTCCAACGACAGGGCCCTGAAAAACTGTTTTTT. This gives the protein CASSLQRQGPEKLFF.

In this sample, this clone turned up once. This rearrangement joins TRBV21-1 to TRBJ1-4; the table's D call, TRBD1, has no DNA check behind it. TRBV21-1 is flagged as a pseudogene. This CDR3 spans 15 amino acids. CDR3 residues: CASSKVGQVQEKLFF. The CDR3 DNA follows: TGTGCCAGCAGCAAAGTGGGGCAGGTTCAAGAAAAACTGTTTTTT.

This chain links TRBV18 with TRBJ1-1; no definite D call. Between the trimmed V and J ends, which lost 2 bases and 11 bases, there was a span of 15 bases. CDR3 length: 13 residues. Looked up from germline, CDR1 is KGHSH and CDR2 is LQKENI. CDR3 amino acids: CASSPGRPERAFF. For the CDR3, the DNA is TGTGCCAGCTCACCAGGCAGGCCTGAGAGGGCTTTCTTT. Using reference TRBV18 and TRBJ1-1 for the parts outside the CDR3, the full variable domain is NAGVMQNPRHLVRRRGQEARLRCSPMKGHSHVYWYRQLPEEGLKFMVYLQKENIIDESGMPKERFSAEFPKEGPSILRIQQVVRGDSAAYFCASSPGRPERAFFGQGTRLTVV.

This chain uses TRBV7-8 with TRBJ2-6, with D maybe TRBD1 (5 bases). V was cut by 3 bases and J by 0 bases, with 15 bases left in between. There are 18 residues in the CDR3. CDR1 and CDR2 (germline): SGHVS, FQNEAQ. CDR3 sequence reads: CASSFRRARGSGANVLTF. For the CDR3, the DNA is TGTGCCAGCAGCTTTAGAAGGGCAAGGGGCTCTGGGGCCAACGTCCTGACTTTC.

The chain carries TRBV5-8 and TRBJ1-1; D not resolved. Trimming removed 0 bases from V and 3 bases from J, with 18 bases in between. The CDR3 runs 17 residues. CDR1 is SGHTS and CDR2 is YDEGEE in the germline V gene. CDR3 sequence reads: CASSLVTGIGKDTEAFF. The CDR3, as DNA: TGTGCCAGCAGCTTGGTAACTGGTATAGGGAAAGACACTGAAGCTTTCTTT.

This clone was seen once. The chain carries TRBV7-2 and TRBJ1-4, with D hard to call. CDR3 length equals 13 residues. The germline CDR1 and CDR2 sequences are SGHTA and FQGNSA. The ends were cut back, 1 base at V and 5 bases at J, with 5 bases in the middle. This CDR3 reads CASSLVLNEKLFF. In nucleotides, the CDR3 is TGTGCCAGCAGCTTAGTGCTAAATGAAAAACTGTTTTTT. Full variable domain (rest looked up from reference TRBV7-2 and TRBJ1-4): GAGVSQSPSNKVTEKGKDVELRCDPISGHTALYWYRQSLGQGLEFLIYFQGNSAPDKSGLPSDRFSAERTGGSVSTLTIQRTQQEDSAVYLCASSLVLNEKLFFGSGTQLSVL.

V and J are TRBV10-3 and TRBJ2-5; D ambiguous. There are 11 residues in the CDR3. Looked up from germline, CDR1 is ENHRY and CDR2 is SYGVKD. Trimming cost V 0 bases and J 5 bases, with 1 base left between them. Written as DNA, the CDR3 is TGTGCCATCAGTGAGTCGGAGACCCAGTACTTC. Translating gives CAISESETQYF.

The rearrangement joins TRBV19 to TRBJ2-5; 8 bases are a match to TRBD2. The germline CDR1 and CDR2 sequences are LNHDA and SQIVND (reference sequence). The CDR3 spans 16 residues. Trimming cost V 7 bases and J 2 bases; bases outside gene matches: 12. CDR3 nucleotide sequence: TGTGCCAGTACCCAGTCGAGCGGGAGTTATCAAGAGACCCAGTACTTC. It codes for CASTQSSGSYQETQYF.